This is a list of T cell receptor beta chains from one sample in a study of response to subunit inactivated influenza vaccine. A single record per CDR3 protein comes from TCRdb applying MiXCR to the RT-PCR reads. Of 800,000 or so distinct CDR3 sequences in the sample, less than 25% were seen once. The input for sequencing was PBMCs from blood, taken 4 to 6 days after vaccination. These receptors were collected from a man aged 45-65 years who received an inactivated influenza vaccine. Each CDR3 is given with its conserved first and last residue. A D gene is named only where the DNA matches it firmly.

V gene: TRBV20-1; D gene: TRBD2; J gene: TRBJ2-3; CDR3 protein: CSGQKTSGSTDTQYF
V gene: TRBV7-9; D gene: NA; J gene: TRBJ1-2; CDR3 protein: CASSPSDRRGYTF
V gene: TRBV20-1; D gene: NA; J gene: TRBJ1-5; CDR3 protein: CSARDWSRQDSNQPQHF
V gene: TRBV5-1; D gene: NA; J gene: TRBJ2-5; CDR3 protein: CASSLETGGETQYF
V gene: TRBV5-5; D gene: TRBD2; J gene: TRBJ2-1; CDR3 protein: CASSTGGQYNEQFF
V gene: TRBV13; D gene: TRBD2; J gene: TRBJ2-1; CDR3 protein: CASSKLAGGIKDEQFF
V gene: TRBV20-1; D gene: NA; J gene: TRBJ2-3; CDR3 protein: CSARDRRLTETQYF
V gene: TRBV7-2; D gene: TRBD2; J gene: TRBJ2-6; CDR3 protein: CASFGAGGAGANVLTF
V gene: TRBV5-1; D gene: NA; J gene: TRBJ2-2; CDR3 protein: CASSLDLAGEELFF
V gene: TRBV5-5; D gene: NA; J gene: TRBJ1-3; CDR3 protein: CASNLFGNTIYF
V gene: TRBV27; D gene: TRBD1; J gene: TRBJ1-1; CDR3 protein: CASNRQGPNTEAFF
V gene: TRBV12-3/TRBV12-4; D gene: TRBD2; J gene: TRBJ2-5; CDR3 protein: CASSKRAGLAGKETQYF
V gene: TRBV5-1; D gene: NA; J gene: TRBJ2-1; CDR3 protein: CASRRVSSYNEQFF
V gene: TRBV7-8; D gene: TRBD1; J gene: TRBJ2-1; CDR3 protein: CASRPTGTGNISQFF
V gene: TRBV20-1; D gene: NA; J gene: TRBJ1-5; CDR3 protein: CSARRPGGFDQPQHF
V gene: TRBV20-1; D gene: NA; J gene: TRBJ1-3; CDR3 protein: CSAGGGFSGNTIYF
V gene: TRBV10-3; D gene: TRBD2; J gene: TRBJ2-3; CDR3 protein: CAISEELAGTDTQYF
V gene: TRBV20-1; D gene: TRBD2; J gene: TRBJ2-1; CDR3 protein: CSASGREGSYNEQFF
V gene: TRBV28; D gene: NA; J gene: TRBJ2-7; CDR3 protein: CASSSATVTYEQYF
V gene: TRBV5-1; D gene: TRBD2; J gene: TRBJ2-1; CDR3 protein: CASSLTTSVNEQFF
V gene: TRBV28; D gene: TRBD1; J gene: TRBJ1-1; CDR3 protein: CASSRGTGVSTEAFF
V gene: TRBV12-3/TRBV12-4; D gene: NA; J gene: TRBJ2-3; CDR3 protein: CASSTQKSTDTQYF
V gene: TRBV15; D gene: NA; J gene: TRBJ2-3; CDR3 protein: CATSRGLHTDTQYF
V gene: TRBV20-1; D gene: TRBD2; J gene: TRBJ2-3; CDR3 protein: CSALRLAGVRDTQYF
V gene: TRBV12-3/TRBV12-4; D gene: TRBD2; J gene: TRBJ2-1; CDR3 protein: CASSLAGRGTLSGRVSLGQFF
V gene: TRBV7-9; D gene: NA; J gene: TRBJ1-1; CDR3 protein: CASSRGPGEAFF
V gene: TRBV20-1; D gene: TRBD2; J gene: TRBJ2-7; CDR3 protein: CSARGGTSGSASQYF
V gene: TRBV6-2/TRBV6-3; D gene: TRBD2; J gene: TRBJ2-1; CDR3 protein: CASSYPTSGGSYNEQFF
V gene: TRBV15; D gene: TRBD2; J gene: TRBJ2-2; CDR3 protein: CATSLRGLGAGELFF
V gene: TRBV4-2; D gene: NA; J gene: TRBJ1-2; CDR3 protein: CASSQDKGGSYTF
V gene: TRBV29-1; D gene: TRBD2; J gene: TRBJ2-5; CDR3 protein: CRRGWMGETQYF
V gene: TRBV7-8; D gene: NA; J gene: TRBJ2-7; CDR3 protein: CASTPGTFLYEQYF
V gene: TRBV7-2; D gene: TRBD2; J gene: TRBJ2-7; CDR3 protein: CASSLARGIAGYEQYF
V gene: TRBV5-1; D gene: NA; J gene: TRBJ2-5; CDR3 protein: CASSQNQETQYF
V gene: TRBV27; D gene: TRBD1; J gene: TRBJ2-1; CDR3 protein: CASREEGTGGFDEQFF
V gene: TRBV6-5; D gene: NA; J gene: TRBJ2-6; CDR3 protein: CASSYSWSSGANVLTF
V gene: TRBV28; D gene: TRBD2; J gene: TRBJ2-3; CDR3 protein: CASSAPKAGGNTDTQYF
V gene: TRBV20-1; D gene: NA; J gene: TRBJ2-7; CDR3 protein: CSARDPSGRAYEQYF
V gene: TRBV7-2; D gene: TRBD2; J gene: TRBJ2-3; CDR3 protein: CASSLWPSGGDTQYF
V gene: TRBV7-2; D gene: TRBD1; J gene: TRBJ1-1; CDR3 protein: CASSGARTGGEAFF
V gene: TRBV7-2; D gene: NA; J gene: TRBJ2-3; CDR3 protein: CASSLGLGPDTQYF
V gene: TRBV18; D gene: NA; J gene: TRBJ1-6; CDR3 protein: CASSAGRYNSPLHF
V gene: TRBV29-1; D gene: NA; J gene: TRBJ1-1; CDR3 protein: CSVAPPRGLNTEAFF
V gene: TRBV11-2; D gene: TRBD2; J gene: TRBJ2-7; CDR3 protein: CASPAGEGEYEQYF
V gene: TRBV12-3/TRBV12-4; D gene: NA; J gene: TRBJ1-2; CDR3 protein: CASSFRDSDYGYTF
V gene: TRBV20-1; D gene: TRBD2; J gene: TRBJ2-3; CDR3 protein: CSARRLAGGMVTQYF
V gene: TRBV20-1; D gene: NA; J gene: TRBJ2-7; CDR3 protein: CSATPRHEQYF
V gene: TRBV20-1; D gene: NA; J gene: TRBJ2-1; CDR3 protein: CSASSGRNEQFF
V gene: TRBV20-1; D gene: NA; J gene: TRBJ1-5; CDR3 protein: CSASSGVGQPQHF
V gene: TRBV7-2; D gene: NA; J gene: TRBJ2-3; CDR3 protein: CASSPIPGARDTQYF
V gene: TRBV5-6; D gene: TRBD2; J gene: TRBJ2-4; CDR3 protein: CASSLDAGGNIQNF
V gene: TRBV7-8; D gene: TRBD2; J gene: TRBJ2-7; CDR3 protein: CASSPIAGVSPYEQYF
V gene: TRBV6-5; D gene: NA; J gene: TRBJ1-2; CDR3 protein: CASSYYKDYGYTF
V gene: TRBV29-1; D gene: TRBD2; J gene: TRBJ2-7; CDR3 protein: CSVGGLAAYEQYF
V gene: TRBV7-6; D gene: TRBD1; J gene: TRBJ1-2; CDR3 protein: CASSLAGQGVSGYTF